This T cell receptor (beta chain) was sequenced during a study of CD4 T cells in relation to SARS-CoV-2 and coronaviruses. From germline, CDR1 is SEHNR and CDR2 FQNEAQ (reference sequence). CDR3 length: 13 amino acids. V lost 5 bases and J 0 bases, leaving 7 bases between the germline ends. The unexposed donors gave CD4+ T cells in about 2011-2018, prior to COVID-19. The cells were cultured for under 13 days before CD4+ T cells were isolated. Sequencing was performed with immunoSEQ multiplex PCR; in TCRdb, only in-frame clones are kept and a portion is missing. The table records about 16,000 clones, over 65% of them present only once. This clone was observed a handful of times. What it recognizes is unknown.

The sequence was obtained from a human donor in good health. The source material was CD4+ T cells from PBMCs, cultured in vitro. The chain is built from TRBV7-9 and TRBJ1-1; D is undetermined. In DNA, the CDR3 is TGTGCCAGCAGCCTGGGTATGAACACTGAAGCTTTCTTT. As protein: CASSLGMNTEAFF.